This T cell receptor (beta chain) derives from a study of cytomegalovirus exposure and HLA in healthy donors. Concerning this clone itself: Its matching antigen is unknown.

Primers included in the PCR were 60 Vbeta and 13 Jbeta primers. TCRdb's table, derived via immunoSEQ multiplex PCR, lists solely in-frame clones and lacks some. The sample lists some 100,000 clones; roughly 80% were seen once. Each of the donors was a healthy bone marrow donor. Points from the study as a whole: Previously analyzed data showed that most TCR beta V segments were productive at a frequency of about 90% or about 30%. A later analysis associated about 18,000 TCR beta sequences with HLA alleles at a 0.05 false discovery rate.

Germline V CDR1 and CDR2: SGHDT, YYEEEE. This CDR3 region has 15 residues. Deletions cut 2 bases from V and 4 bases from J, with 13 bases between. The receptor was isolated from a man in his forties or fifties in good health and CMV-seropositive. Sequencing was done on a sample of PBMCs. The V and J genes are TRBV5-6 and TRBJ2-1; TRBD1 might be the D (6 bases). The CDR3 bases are TGTGCCAGCAGCTTAGTTGGACAGCTATACAATGAGCAGTTCTTC. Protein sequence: CASSLVGQLYNEQFF.